The rows below give T cell receptor beta chains drawn from one sample of a study of blood T cell repertoires in COVID-19. Profiled with immunoSEQ multiplex PCR; TCRdb holds only in-frame clones, not every one. The sample comprises roughly 250,000 clones, approximately 80% of which are singletons, and under 4.5% rests with the top ten. Sequencing was carried out using peripheral blood. These receptors came from a woman in her forties with active or convalescent COVID-19. The CDR3 runs from the conserved cysteine through the conserved F or W. The D gene is left open where the match is weak.

>TRBV30|-
CAWSPSSSGNTIYF
>TRBV7-9|-
CASSYPTYRDNGKFF
>TRBV7-2|TRBD1
CASSYKGQGMGYTF
>TRBV10-3|-
CAISVRAGTEAFF
>TRBV15|-
CATSRDSGLQETQYF
>TRBV9|-
CASSRGKGLSNQPQHF
>TRBV10-3|-
CAISGGDGRHYEQYF
>TRBV23-1|TRBD1
CASRPGQGKCQPQHF
>TRBV10-1|-
CASSESRSETQYF
>TRBV7-8|-
CASSLRQEPQPQHF
>TRBV6-5|-
CASSYSSGSNQPQHF
>TRBV6-5|TRBD1
CASTQGQGATDTQYF
>TRBV6-5|-
CASSPEAGGNQPQHF
>TRBV4-1|TRBD2
CASSQDLTALWGGNEQFF
>TRBV7-8|-
CASSLDSRGYTF
>TRBV7-9|-
CASSPSRGTNEKLFF
>TRBV14|-
CASSQARGSAAEAFF
>TRBV11-1|-
CASSLDGTMNTEAFF
>TRBV28|-
CASGQGPSNQPQHF
>TRBV11-2|-
CASSLVVYEQYF
>TRBV2|TRBD2
CASSEARRGGAGELFF
>TRBV19|-
CASDSLSNQPQHF
>TRBV7-3|-
CASSLTRRDGYTF
>TRBV5-1|-
CASSLVRSTDTQYF
>TRBV28|TRBD1
CASSWGTGIQPQHF
>TRBV30|-
CAWSVNSGETQYF
>TRBV19|-
CASSSSGADEKLFF
>TRBV30|-
CAWSAGNSGANVLTF
>TRBV6-5|TRBD2
CASSKGTSGPDTQYF
>TRBV19|-
CASRRRSGDTIYF
>TRBV30|TRBD1
CAWSVDRGAAFF
>TRBV7-3|-
CASSLQGYTEAFF
>TRBV14|-
CASVREKLFF